Here is one TCR beta chain with its context. Antigen specificity is unknown. Libraries were prepared by immunoSEQ multiplex PCR; TCRdb keeps only in-frame clonotypes and omits some of them. The sample holds about 12,000 clones, approximately 80% seen once. This sample stems from a study of chemoradiotherapy in HPV16-positive cancers. Study in general: Two HPV16-positive patients' cells yielded candidate HPV-specific clones and common motifs.

Study results and limitations: The functional HPV-specific definition rests on just a couple of HPV16-positive patients. Candidate HPV-specific clones and E7-related TCR motifs grew in tumor during treatment.

Sampling was done from a patient who underwent chemoradiotherapy. The TCR sequence derives from a human donor with HPV-associated anogenital cancer.

CDR3 loop: CASSAAGGWSYNSPLHF. In DNA form, the CDR3 reads TGCGCCAGCAGTGCCGCCGGGGGGTGGTCCTATAATTCACCCCTCCACTTT. The chain recombines TRBV10-1 with TRBJ1-6; a weak D match, TRBD1 (5 bases). With 4 bases removed from V and 1 base from J, the gap between germline ends came to 14 bases. Germline lookup yields CDR1 WNHNN and CDR2 SYGVQD (reference sequence). This CDR3 region has 17 residues.